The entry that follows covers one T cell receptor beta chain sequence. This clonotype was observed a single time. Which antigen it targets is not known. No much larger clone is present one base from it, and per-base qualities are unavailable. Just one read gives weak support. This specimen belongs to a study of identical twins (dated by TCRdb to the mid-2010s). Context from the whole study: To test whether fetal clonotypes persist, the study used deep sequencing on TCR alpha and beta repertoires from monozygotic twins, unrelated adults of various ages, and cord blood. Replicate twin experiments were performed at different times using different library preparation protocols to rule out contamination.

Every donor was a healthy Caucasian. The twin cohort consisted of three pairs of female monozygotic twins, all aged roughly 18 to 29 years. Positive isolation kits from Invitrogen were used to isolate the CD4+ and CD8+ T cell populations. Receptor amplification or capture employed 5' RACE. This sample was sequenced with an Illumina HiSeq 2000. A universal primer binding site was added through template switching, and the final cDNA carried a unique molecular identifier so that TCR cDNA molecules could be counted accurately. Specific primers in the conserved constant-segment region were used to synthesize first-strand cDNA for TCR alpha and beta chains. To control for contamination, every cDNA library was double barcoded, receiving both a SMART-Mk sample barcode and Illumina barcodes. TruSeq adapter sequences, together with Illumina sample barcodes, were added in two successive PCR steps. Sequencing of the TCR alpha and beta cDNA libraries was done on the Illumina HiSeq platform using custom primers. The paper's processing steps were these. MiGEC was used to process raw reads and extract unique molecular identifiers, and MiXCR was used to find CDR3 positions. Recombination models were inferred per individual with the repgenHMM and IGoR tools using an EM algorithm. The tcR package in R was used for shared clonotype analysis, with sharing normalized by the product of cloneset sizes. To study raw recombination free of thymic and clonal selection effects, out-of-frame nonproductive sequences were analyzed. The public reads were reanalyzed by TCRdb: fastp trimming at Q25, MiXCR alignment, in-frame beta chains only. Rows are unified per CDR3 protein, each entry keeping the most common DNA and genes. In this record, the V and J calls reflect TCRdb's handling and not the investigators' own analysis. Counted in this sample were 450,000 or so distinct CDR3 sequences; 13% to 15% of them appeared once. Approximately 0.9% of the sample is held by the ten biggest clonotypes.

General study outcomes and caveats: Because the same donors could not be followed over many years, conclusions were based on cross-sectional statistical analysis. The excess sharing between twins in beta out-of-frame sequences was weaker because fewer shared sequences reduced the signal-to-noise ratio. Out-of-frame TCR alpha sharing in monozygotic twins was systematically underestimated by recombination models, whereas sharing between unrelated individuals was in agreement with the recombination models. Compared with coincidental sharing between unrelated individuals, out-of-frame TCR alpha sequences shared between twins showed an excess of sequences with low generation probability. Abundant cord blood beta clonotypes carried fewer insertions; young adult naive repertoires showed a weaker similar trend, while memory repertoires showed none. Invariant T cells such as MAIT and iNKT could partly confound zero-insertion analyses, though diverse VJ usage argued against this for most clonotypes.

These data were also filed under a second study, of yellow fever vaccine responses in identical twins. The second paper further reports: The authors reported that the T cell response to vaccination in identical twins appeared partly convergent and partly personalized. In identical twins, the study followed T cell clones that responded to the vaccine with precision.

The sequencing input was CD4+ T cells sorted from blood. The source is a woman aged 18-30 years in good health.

CDR3 protein: CASSQVRDRDDNEQFF. The nucleotide sequence reads TGTGCCAGCAGCCAGGTGAGGGACAGGGATGACAATGAGCAGTTCTTC. Recombination linked TRBV3-1 to TRBJ2-1; 9 nucleotides in the junction match TRBD1. CDR1 LGHDT and CDR2 YNNKEL were looked up in the germline V gene (reference sequence). Trimming accounts for 3 bases at V and 5 bases at J, while the number of junction bases matched to no gene is 8. The CDR3 measures 16 amino acids from cysteine to phenylalanine. The kept DNA is CDR3 alone, 48 bases in frame from the first base.